The rows below give T cell receptor beta chains drawn from one sample of a study of CD8 T cells in ankylosing spondylitis. TCRdb itself ran the 5' RACE reads through MiXCR, one entry per CDR3 protein. The data contain under 120,000 distinct CDR3 sequences, around 24% of them singletons. Source material: synovial fluid, either unsorted or a sorted T cell fraction (not recorded which). These TCRs come from a male donor with ankylosing spondylitis. Each CDR3 is given with its conserved first and last residue. The order of the fields is V gene, J gene, clone size, D gene, CDR3 protein, CDR3 DNA. D genes are given only for firm matches. The size field is filled for only some rows; it gives once, few, many or a size class.

V gene: TRBV29-1
J gene: TRBJ1-1
clone size: .
D gene: .
CDR3 protein: CSVTRGGARGRTEAFF
CDR3 DNA: TGCAGCGTTACCCGTGGGGGGGCGCGGGGTCGGACTGAAGCTTTCTTT

V gene: TRBV5-8
J gene: TRBJ2-7
clone size: few
D gene: TRBD1
CDR3 protein: CASSLAFGQGGYEQYF
CDR3 DNA: TGTGCCAGCAGCTTGGCCTTCGGACAGGGGGGTTACGAGCAGTACTTC

V gene: TRBV5-1
J gene: TRBJ2-1
clone size: many
D gene: TRBD2
CDR3 protein: CASSLGIAGNEQFF
CDR3 DNA: TGCGCCAGCAGCCTAGGAATAGCGGGAAATGAGCAGTTCTTC

V gene: TRBV12-3/TRBV12-4
J gene: TRBJ2-1
clone size: .
D gene: .
CDR3 protein: CAIDGESYNEQFF
CDR3 DNA: TGTGCCATTGATGGAGAGTCCTACAATGAGCAGTTCTTC

V gene: TRBV7-9
J gene: TRBJ1-1
clone size: .
D gene: .
CDR3 protein: CASSFQDGTEAFF
CDR3 DNA: TGTGCCAGCAGCTTTCAGGATGGCACTGAAGCTTTCTTT

V gene: TRBV11-2
J gene: TRBJ1-1
clone size: .
D gene: .
CDR3 protein: CASSFGTGTLVSTEAFF
CDR3 DNA: TGTGCCAGCAGCTTTGGGACCGGGACCCTCGTTAGCACTGAAGCTTTCTTT

V gene: TRBV27
J gene: TRBJ2-2
clone size: .
D gene: .
CDR3 protein: CASSLWAYTGEAGELFF
CDR3 DNA: TGTGCCAGCAGTTTATGGGCGTATACAGGGGAGGCCGGGGAGCTGTTTTTT

V gene: TRBV5-1
J gene: TRBJ2-7
clone size: few
D gene: .
CDR3 protein: CASSTANNPGVGSGYEQYF
CDR3 DNA: TGCGCCAGCAGCACCGCAAACAACCCGGGAGTCGGAAGCGGCTACGAGCAGTACTTC

V gene: TRBV6-2/TRBV6-3
J gene: TRBJ2-1
clone size: .
D gene: TRBD2
CDR3 protein: CASSFNPGLGQNEQFF
CDR3 DNA: TGTGCCAGCAGCTTTAACCCGGGACTAGGTCAAAATGAGCAGTTCTTC

V gene: TRBV4-1
J gene: TRBJ2-1
clone size: few
D gene: .
CDR3 protein: CASSQDRGGSGEQFF
CDR3 DNA: TGCGCCAGCAGCCAAGATCGGGGCGGGTCGGGTGAGCAGTTCTTC

V gene: TRBV20-1
J gene: TRBJ2-7
clone size: .
D gene: TRBD1
CDR3 protein: CSANRDRGSEQYF
CDR3 DNA: TGCAGTGCGAACCGGGACAGGGGTTCCGAGCAGTACTTC

V gene: TRBV4-2
J gene: TRBJ2-1
clone size: many
D gene: .
CDR3 protein: CASSQVLRGSYNEQFF
CDR3 DNA: TGTGCCAGCAGCCAAGTGTTGCGTGGCTCCTACAATGAGCAGTTCTTC

V gene: TRBV27
J gene: TRBJ1-5
clone size: few
D gene: .
CDR3 protein: CASARATSNQPQHF
CDR3 DNA: TGTGCCAGCGCACGGGCAACGAGCAATCAGCCCCAGCATTTT

V gene: TRBV3-1
J gene: TRBJ2-7
clone size: few
D gene: TRBD1
CDR3 protein: CASSYHGRGKSYEQYF
CDR3 DNA: TGTGCCAGCAGCTACCACGGCAGGGGGAAATCCTACGAGCAGTACTTC

V gene: TRBV12-3/TRBV12-4
J gene: TRBJ2-5
clone size: .
D gene: TRBD2
CDR3 protein: CASSSGPLAGETQYF
CDR3 DNA: TGTGCCAGCAGTTCCGGTCCACTAGCGGGAGAGACCCAGTACTTC

V gene: TRBV11-2
J gene: TRBJ1-2
clone size: .
D gene: .
CDR3 protein: CASGDGNYGYTF
CDR3 DNA: TGTGCCAGCGGCGACGGGAACTATGGCTACACCTTC

V gene: TRBV29-1
J gene: TRBJ2-1
clone size: .
D gene: .
CDR3 protein: CSARPGSNEQFF
CDR3 DNA: TGCAGCGCTCGACCCGGGTCCAATGAGCAGTTCTTC

V gene: TRBV19
J gene: TRBJ1-5
clone size: few
D gene: .
CDR3 protein: CASSIWGGGQPQHF
CDR3 DNA: TGTGCCAGTAGTATTTGGGGTGGTGGCCAGCCCCAGCATTTT

V gene: TRBV5-5
J gene: TRBJ1-2
clone size: .
D gene: .
CDR3 protein: CASSLGWDGYGYTF
CDR3 DNA: TGTGCCAGCAGCTTGGGATGGGACGGCTATGGCTACACCTTC

V gene: TRBV5-6
J gene: TRBJ2-1
clone size: few
D gene: TRBD1
CDR3 protein: CASSMFAGTGLYNEQFF
CDR3 DNA: TGTGCCAGCAGTATGTTCGCCGGGACAGGACTGTACAATGAGCAGTTCTTC

V gene: TRBV20-1
J gene: TRBJ1-1
clone size: few
D gene: TRBD1
CDR3 protein: CSARGQGRWTEAFF
CDR3 DNA: TGCAGTGCTAGGGGACAGGGGCGGTGGACTGAAGCTTTCTTT

V gene: TRBV10-3
J gene: TRBJ1-2
clone size: .
D gene: .
CDR3 protein: CAISEDADSYGYTF
CDR3 DNA: TGTGCCATCAGTGAGGATGCGGACAGCTATGGCTACACCTTC

V gene: TRBV7-9
J gene: TRBJ2-6
clone size: few
D gene: .
CDR3 protein: CASTTGLYGANVLTF
CDR3 DNA: TGTGCCAGCACCACCGGGCTATATGGGGCCAACGTCCTGACTTTC

V gene: TRBV27
J gene: TRBJ1-1
clone size: .
D gene: .
CDR3 protein: CASRPHRGADEAFF
CDR3 DNA: TGTGCCAGCAGACCCCACCGGGGGGCGGATGAAGCTTTCTTT

V gene: TRBV6-2/TRBV6-3
J gene: TRBJ1-5
clone size: few
D gene: TRBD1
CDR3 protein: CASSYPGQGASRPQHF
CDR3 DNA: TGTGCCAGCAGTTACCCCGGACAGGGGGCGTCTCGGCCCCAGCATTTT

V gene: TRBV24-1
J gene: TRBJ2-2
clone size: .
D gene: TRBD2
CDR3 protein: CATSDPRSGRAGELFF
CDR3 DNA: TGTGCCACCAGTGACCCCCGTAGCGGGAGGGCCGGGGAGCTGTTTTTT

V gene: TRBV7-9
J gene: TRBJ2-1
clone size: few
D gene: TRBD2
CDR3 protein: CASSLTSDEQFF
CDR3 DNA: TGTGCCAGCAGCCTGACTAGCGATGAGCAGTTCTTC

V gene: TRBV5-1
J gene: TRBJ2-3
clone size: .
D gene: .
CDR3 protein: CASSLAESGYSDTQYF
CDR3 DNA: TGCGCCAGCAGCTTGGCCGAAAGCGGGTATTCAGATACGCAGTATTTT

V gene: TRBV14
J gene: TRBJ2-1
clone size: few
D gene: TRBD1
CDR3 protein: CASSPDRGRTGEQFF
CDR3 DNA: TGTGCCAGCAGCCCAGACAGGGGGCGCACCGGTGAGCAGTTCTTC

V gene: TRBV19
J gene: TRBJ1-1
clone size: .
D gene: .
CDR3 protein: CAVTGTSRAEAFF
CDR3 DNA: TGTGCCGTGACAGGAACTTCACGGGCTGAAGCTTTCTTT

V gene: TRBV29-1
J gene: TRBJ1-2
clone size: many
D gene: .
CDR3 protein: CSALTAPEGYTF
CDR3 DNA: TGCAGCGCCCTAACAGCCCCCGAGGGCTACACCTTC

V gene: TRBV6-5
J gene: TRBJ2-3
clone size: .
D gene: .
CDR3 protein: CASSFGPSTDTQYF
CDR3 DNA: TGTGCCAGCAGTTTTGGACCGAGCACAGATACGCAGTATTTT

V gene: TRBV7-7
J gene: TRBJ2-1
clone size: .
D gene: .
CDR3 protein: CASSSIQGGRGDEQFF
CDR3 DNA: TGTGCCAGCAGCTCCATACAGGGAGGCAGGGGGGATGAGCAGTTCTTC

V gene: TRBV27
J gene: TRBJ2-1
clone size: few
D gene: TRBD2
CDR3 protein: CASSLPLAGNNEQFF
CDR3 DNA: TGTGCCAGCAGTTTACCACTAGCGGGAAACAATGAGCAGTTCTTC

V gene: TRBV20-1
J gene: TRBJ2-7
clone size: .
D gene: .
CDR3 protein: CSARDLSAGEQYF
CDR3 DNA: TGCAGTGCTAGAGATCTCTCGGCGGGCGAGCAGTACTTC

V gene: TRBV10-3
J gene: TRBJ1-1
clone size: few
D gene: .
CDR3 protein: CALSDGLSTEAFF
CDR3 DNA: TGTGCCCTTTCGGATGGATTGAGCACTGAAGCTTTCTTT

V gene: TRBV30
J gene: TRBJ2-1
clone size: few
D gene: .
CDR3 protein: CAWSVPPGEQFF
CDR3 DNA: TGTGCCTGGAGTGTACCTCCAGGTGAGCAGTTCTTC

V gene: TRBV19
J gene: TRBJ2-2
clone size: .
D gene: TRBD1
CDR3 protein: CASSDQQGANTGELFF
CDR3 DNA: TGTGCCAGTAGTGATCAACAGGGGGCCAACACCGGGGAGCTGTTTTTT

V gene: TRBV20-1
J gene: TRBJ1-6
clone size: .
D gene: .
CDR3 protein: CSASQGGYSYNSPLHF
CDR3 DNA: TGCAGTGCTAGTCAAGGGGGGTATTCCTATAATTCACCCCTCCACTTT

V gene: TRBV11-2
J gene: TRBJ1-2
clone size: many
D gene: TRBD1
CDR3 protein: CASSDWDSYGYTF
CDR3 DNA: TGTGCCAGCAGCGACTGGGACAGCTATGGCTACACCTTC

V gene: TRBV20-1
J gene: TRBJ2-1
clone size: few
D gene: .
CDR3 protein: CSARAGMGYNEQFF
CDR3 DNA: TGCAGTGCTAGGGCCGGGATGGGCTACAATGAGCAGTTCTTC

V gene: TRBV19
J gene: TRBJ2-5
clone size: .
D gene: TRBD2
CDR3 protein: CASSSAASGAPLQETQYF
CDR3 DNA: TGTGCCAGTAGCTCGGCGGCTAGCGGAGCCCCCTTACAAGAGACCCAGTACTTC

V gene: TRBV20-1
J gene: TRBJ2-7
clone size: few
D gene: TRBD1
CDR3 protein: CSAKPHLRTGDEQYF
CDR3 DNA: TGCAGTGCTAAGCCGCACCTAAGGACAGGGGACGAGCAGTACTTC

V gene: TRBV12-3/TRBV12-4
J gene: TRBJ2-3
clone size: many
D gene: .
CDR3 protein: CASSALLFPTDTQYF
CDR3 DNA: TGTGCCAGCAGTGCCCTTTTGTTCCCCACAGATACGCAGTATTTT

V gene: TRBV15
J gene: TRBJ2-7
clone size: .
D gene: .
CDR3 protein: CATSRGSGLLYEQYF
CDR3 DNA: TGTGCCACCAGCAGAGGTTCTGGGCTTCTCTACGAGCAGTACTTC

V gene: TRBV7-9
J gene: TRBJ2-3
clone size: .
D gene: TRBD1
CDR3 protein: CASSPRGQTDTQYF
CDR3 DNA: TGTGCCAGCAGCCCAAGGGGGCAAACAGATACGCAGTATTTT

V gene: TRBV6-2/TRBV6-3
J gene: TRBJ2-3
clone size: few
D gene: .
CDR3 protein: CASSYDDTDTQYF
CDR3 DNA: TGTGCCAGCAGTTACGACGATACAGATACGCAGTATTTT

V gene: TRBV7-8
J gene: TRBJ2-5
clone size: few
D gene: TRBD1
CDR3 protein: CASRSDRGQETQYF
CDR3 DNA: TGTGCCAGCAGGAGTGACAGGGGGCAAGAGACCCAGTACTTC

V gene: TRBV7-8
J gene: TRBJ2-2
clone size: few
D gene: .
CDR3 protein: CASSLATGIGELFF
CDR3 DNA: TGTGCCAGCAGCTTAGCCACAGGCATCGGGGAGCTGTTTTTT

V gene: TRBV2
J gene: TRBJ2-2
clone size: few
D gene: TRBD2
CDR3 protein: CASIGAGVAGELFF
CDR3 DNA: TGTGCCAGCATCGGGGCGGGGGTCGCCGGGGAGCTGTTTTTT

V gene: TRBV11-2
J gene: TRBJ1-1
clone size: .
D gene: .
CDR3 protein: CASSYSRAWNTEAFF
CDR3 DNA: TGTGCCAGCAGCTATTCCAGGGCGTGGAACACTGAAGCTTTCTTT

V gene: TRBV18
J gene: TRBJ2-7
clone size: .
D gene: TRBD2
CDR3 protein: CASSPKRDSYEQYF
CDR3 DNA: TGTGCCAGCTCACCAAAGCGGGACTCCTACGAGCAGTACTTC

V gene: TRBV20-1
J gene: TRBJ1-1
clone size: few
D gene: .
CDR3 protein: CSAAGGGTEAFF
CDR3 DNA: TGCAGTGCCGCGGGGGGTGGCACTGAAGCTTTCTTT

V gene: TRBV7-9
J gene: TRBJ1-5
clone size: few
D gene: .
CDR3 protein: CASSPGGRPQHF
CDR3 DNA: TGTGCCAGCAGCCCCGGGGGGCGGCCCCAGCATTTT

V gene: TRBV9
J gene: TRBJ2-1
clone size: once
D gene: .
CDR3 protein: CASSRSSGRNEQFF
CDR3 DNA: TGTGCCAGCAGCAGAAGCTCTGGCCGCAATGAGCAGTTCTTC

V gene: TRBV29-1
J gene: TRBJ2-2
clone size: .
D gene: TRBD2
CDR3 protein: CSVGTRGVELFF
CDR3 DNA: TGCAGCGTAGGGACTAGAGGTGTGGAGCTGTTTTTT

V gene: TRBV5-5
J gene: TRBJ2-7
clone size: few
D gene: .
CDR3 protein: CASSSQGGSYEQYF
CDR3 DNA: TGTGCCAGCAGCTCCCAGGGAGGCTCCTACGAGCAGTACTTC

V gene: TRBV12-3/TRBV12-4
J gene: TRBJ2-1
clone size: many
D gene: .
CDR3 protein: CASSPELSANVPEQFF
CDR3 DNA: TGTGCCAGCAGTCCAGAGCTTAGCGCGAATGTGCCTGAGCAGTTCTTC